Listed below are T cell receptor beta chains from one sample, sequenced in a study of blood T cell repertoires in COVID-19. TCRdb's table, derived via immunoSEQ multiplex PCR, lists solely in-frame clones and lacks some. The repertoire holds about 260,000 clones, with around 80% as singletons. The source material was peripheral blood. All receptors derive from a man between 60 and 75 years old with acute or convalescent COVID-19. Each CDR3 is given with its conserved first and last residue. Each record gives: CDR3 DNA, CDR3 protein, J gene, clone size, D gene, V gene. The D gene is left open where the match is weak. Not all rows give a size; the values are once, few, many and, for expanded clones, a class.

TGCGCCAGCAGCCAAGATAGGGGCAGGGGTTCAGATACGCAGTATTTT,CASSQDRGRGSDTQYF,TRBJ2-3,once,-,TRBV4-3
TGTGCCAGCAGTTTATCCGGACAGGGAGGGTCCTACGAGCAGTACTTC,CASSLSGQGGSYEQYF,TRBJ2-7,few,-,TRBV27
TGTGCCAGCAGTTTAGGGGCTAGCGGCTACGAGCAGTACTTC,CASSLGASGYEQYF,TRBJ2-7,-,TRBD2,TRBV27
TGTGCCAGCAGTTTAGCAGGGGGTGGCAATCAGCCCCAGCATTTT,CASSLAGGGNQPQHF,TRBJ1-5,-,TRBD1,TRBV28
TGTGCCAGCAGCCCACAGACAGGGCTGAGCACTGAAGCTTTCTTT,CASSPQTGLSTEAFF,TRBJ1-1,-,TRBD1,TRBV2
TGTGCCAGCCGGGGTAGCAATCAGCCCCAGCATTTT,CASRGSNQPQHF,TRBJ1-5,-,-,TRBV28
TGTGCCAGCAGTTCCCTTGGAGAGGTCTCGTACAATGAGCAGTTCTTC,CASSSLGEVSYNEQFF,TRBJ2-1,-,-,TRBV28
TGCGCCAGCAGCTTAAATGGTGAGACTGAAGCTTTCTTT,CASSLNGETEAFF,TRBJ1-1,-,-,TRBV5-1
TGTGCCTGGACCTACAGGGTAACGGATGGCTACACCTTC,CAWTYRVTDGYTF,TRBJ1-2,-,-,TRBV30
TGTGCCATGACTGGACAGGGGGCCACCTACGAGCAGTACTTC,CAMTGQGATYEQYF,TRBJ2-7,-,TRBD1,TRBV5-4
TGTGCCAGCAGCCAAGACGCGGCCGGCTATGGCTACACCTTC,CASSQDAAGYGYTF,TRBJ1-2,-,-,TRBV3-1/TRBV3-2
TGTGCCAGCAGAAGGGGTCCCTCCTACAATGAGCAGTTCTTC,CASRRGPSYNEQFF,TRBJ2-1,-,-,TRBV2
TGTGCCAGCAGTTACGGGGGACAGGGACCCTACGAGCAGTACTTC,CASSYGGQGPYEQYF,TRBJ2-7,-,TRBD1,TRBV6-5
TGTGCCAGCAGCTCCTCAGGGGGCCACTATGGCTACACCTTC,CASSSSGGHYGYTF,TRBJ1-2,-,TRBD1,TRBV5-6
TGCGCCAGCAGCCACCGTCCGGCGGGGGTTTACACCGGGGAGCTGTTTTTT,CASSHRPAGVYTGELFF,TRBJ2-2,-,TRBD2,TRBV4-1
TGTGCCAGCAGCTCGCGAGGGGGATCCTCTCACAACGAGCAGTACTTC,CASSSRGGSSHNEQYF,TRBJ2-7,few,-,TRBV6-2/TRBV6-3
TGCGCCAGCAGCCCATTTCCGGTGGCCCCGGGGGGGACGGTCACAGATACGCAGTATTTT,CASSPFPVAPGGTVTDTQYF,TRBJ2-3,-,TRBD2,TRBV5-1
TGTGCCAGCAGCCAGTTGACAGGGTACTATGGCTACACCTTC,CASSQLTGYYGYTF,TRBJ1-2,once,TRBD1,TRBV3-1/TRBV3-2
TGTGCCAGCAGCTTAGCGTTGCTAGCGGGGAACGATGAGCAGTTCTTC,CASSLALLAGNDEQFF,TRBJ2-1,-,TRBD2,TRBV7-2
TGTGCCAGCAGTAGACAGACTAACTATGGCTACACCTTC,CASSRQTNYGYTF,TRBJ1-2,-,-,TRBV6-5
TGCAGCGTGAGGGGGACAGCTCTACCTTCGGAGACCCAGTACTTC,CSVRGTALPSETQYF,TRBJ2-5,-,TRBD1,TRBV29-1
TGTGCCAGCAGCGATAGCGGGGGGCGGAACACCGGGGAGCTGTTTTTT,CASSDSGGRNTGELFF,TRBJ2-2,-,TRBD2,TRBV9
TGTGCCAGCAGTTTATCGACTACAGGGATCCACGAGCAGTACTTC,CASSLSTTGIHEQYF,TRBJ2-7,-,-,TRBV27
TGTGCCAGCAGCTTAGTGGCAGGTGGGGCCAATGAGCAGTTCTTC,CASSLVAGGANEQFF,TRBJ2-1,-,-,TRBV11-2
TGTGCCAGCAGTTTTCAACAGGGGGCGGGTCAGCCCCAGCATTTT,CASSFQQGAGQPQHF,TRBJ1-5,-,TRBD1,TRBV28
TGTGCCAGCAGTGAATGGGGCAGGGGGGACACTGAAGCTTTCTTT,CASSEWGRGDTEAFF,TRBJ1-1,-,TRBD1,TRBV25-1
TGTGCCAGCAGTTACTCGTTCGGGGATTCACCCCTCCACTTT,CASSYSFGDSPLHF,TRBJ1-6,-,-,TRBV6-5
TGTGCCAGTAGTGTGGCAGGGGCATGGTCTAATGAAAAACTGTTTTTT,CASSVAGAWSNEKLFF,TRBJ1-4,-,-,TRBV19
TGTGCCAGCAGGCCCTCCGGGGTCACCAATGAGCAGTTCTTC,CASRPSGVTNEQFF,TRBJ2-1,-,-,TRBV28
TGTGCCAGCACCTCGGGGTCCTACGAGCAGTACTTC,CASTSGSYEQYF,TRBJ2-7,-,-,TRBV28
TGTGCCAGCAGTGTCCGGGTAGCGGGTAGCACAGATACGCAGTATTTT,CASSVRVAGSTDTQYF,TRBJ2-3,-,TRBD2,TRBV6-1
TGTGCCAGCAGTTTCCTGGCGGGGGGTAACCCAAGAACCGGGGAGCTGTTTTTT,CASSFLAGGNPRTGELFF,TRBJ2-2,once,TRBD2,TRBV28
TGTGCCAGCAGCCCCCTCGGAGCTGGAAACACCATATATTTT,CASSPLGAGNTIYF,TRBJ1-3,-,-,TRBV7-6
TGCGCCAGCAGCCAAGGGCAGGGGGCGAACACCGGGGAGCTGTTTTTT,CASSQGQGANTGELFF,TRBJ2-2,once,TRBD1,TRBV4-1
TGTGCCAGCAGTTTATCAGGACAGCTCCTCTACGAGCAGTACTTC,CASSLSGQLLYEQYF,TRBJ2-7,-,-,TRBV27
TGTGCCACCAGCAGAGATATGGGGGCCCAAGAGACCCAGTACTTC,CATSRDMGAQETQYF,TRBJ2-5,-,-,TRBV15
TGTGCCAGCTCACCCCCAGGGTATTTAATTGGCTACACCTTC,CASSPPGYLIGYTF,TRBJ1-2,-,-,TRBV18
TGTGCCAGCTCCAACCCGGGCGAGCAGTACTTC,CASSNPGEQYF,TRBJ2-7,-,-,TRBV18
TGTGCCAGCGGGCTAGCGGGCCTCTACAATGAGCAGTTCTTC,CASGLAGLYNEQFF,TRBJ2-1,-,TRBD2,TRBV3-1/TRBV3-2
TGCACCAGCAGCCCACAGACTAGCGGGGGCTATGAGCAGTTCTTC,CTSSPQTSGGYEQFF,TRBJ2-1,once,-,TRBV1
TGTGCCAGCAGACAAGGGGACAGGATTTCACCCCTCCACTTT,CASRQGDRISPLHF,TRBJ1-6,-,TRBD1,TRBV5-6
TGTGCCAGTAGTGTTAGGACAGACAATCAGCCCCAGCATTTT,CASSVRTDNQPQHF,TRBJ1-5,-,-,TRBV19
TGTGCCAGCAGTTTCTTAGGACTAGCCGGAAACGGGGAGCTGTTTTTT,CASSFLGLAGNGELFF,TRBJ2-2,-,TRBD2,TRBV27
TGTGCCAGCAGCACCGTAAGAGCAGGCAAACTGTTTTTT,CASSTVRAGKLFF,TRBJ1-4,few,-,TRBV21-1
TGTGCCAGCAGCTTGGGGAGTGCCACTGAAGCTTTCTTT,CASSLGSATEAFF,TRBJ1-1,once,-,TRBV7-3
TGCGCCAGCAGCCAAGAGTTGTCAGGGGGCGGAGGGGATCAGCCCCAGCATTTT,CASSQELSGGGGDQPQHF,TRBJ1-5,-,TRBD1,TRBV4-1
TGCGCCAGCAGTCAATCAATGGACAGGGAAAACACTGAAGCTTTCTTT,CASSQSMDRENTEAFF,TRBJ1-1,-,TRBD1,TRBV23-1
TGTGCCAGCAGTTCCCCCTTAAACTACGAGCAGTACTTC,CASSSPLNYEQYF,TRBJ2-7,-,-,TRBV27
TGTGCCAGCAGCCCCGAAGGGGGTAATGAGCAGTTCTTC,CASSPEGGNEQFF,TRBJ2-1,-,-,TRBV12-3/TRBV12-4